The TCR beta chain described here comes from a study of T cell repertoires in cytomegalovirus infection. Study details: Carrying CMV and the relevant HLA type showed in public TCR beta signatures.

Study-level findings and limits: HLA-C-restricted CMV-specific TCR beta clonotypes prevailed in the ex vivo response.

Points on this clonotype: Its antigen is unidentified.

Each CDR3 protein is one row after TCRdb ran MiXCR on the reads. The sample shows about 360,000 distinct CDR3 sequences, around 18% of them seen only once. The ends were cut back, 5 bases at V and 2 bases at J, with 15 bases in the middle. This CDR3 contains 15 residues. Germline V gene data show CDR1 as SGHRS and CDR2 as YFSETQ. The V and J genes are TRBV5-1 and TRBJ2-3; D remains ambiguous. Sequenced material: PBMCs. This clonotype was obtained from a human donor in good health (CMV status not recorded). Some clones in this sample may be carry-over from other donors' samples. The CDR3 spells CASRGGRANTDTQYF. The CDR3 DNA follows: TGCGCCAGCAGGGGCGGCAGAGCTAACACAGATACGCAGTATTTT.